This T cell receptor (beta chain) is from a study of human T cells and chemical hapten exposure (dated by TCRdb to 2020 to 2023). Turning to the overall study: For sensitization, 2% DPC in acetone was applied to a 2 cm by 2 cm area of upper inner arm skin. Weekly therapeutic DPC doses were additionally applied to the scalp of patients throughout the approximately 25-week study period. Peripheral blood TCR repertoire changes were tracked in vivo in alopecia patients during primary and secondary sensitization to the hapten diphenylcyclopropenone (DPC). Blood was sampled from patients pre-sensitization (week 0) and at 2, 6 and about 24 weeks after DPC sensitization. Patch tests used Finn chambers with 0.01% DPC on the upper back, scored after 6 days by International Contact Dermatitis Research Group standards. Alopecia areata with under or over 50% scalp involvement, alopecia totalis and alopecia universalis were represented in the patient cohort, which was mostly female. Libraries were pooled for sequencing, and variation in per-sample TCR yields was attributed mainly to small differences in library volumes within the pool. Under 30 alopecia patients gave blood for TCR sequencing at one to four time points (pre-sensitization, 2, 6 and 24 weeks). General conclusions and limits of the study: Compared with pre-sensitization or healthy control sets, expanded TCRs formed significantly more large CDR3 similarity clusters, which is consistent with antigen-driven responses. Patch test score was positively correlated with the number of PT1 expanded TCRs, with significance at thresholds 8, 16 and 32 but not at 4. No change with DPC sensitization was found in the number of TCRs above 1 in 1000 frequency, and no evidence of global repertoire structure alterations was found. After repeated subsampling, changes were observed in the strength of the expansion versus patch-test correlation and in the threshold at which the correlation became significant. Alopecia, a presumed autoimmune disease, was present in all patients, so the immune response of the patients might differ from that of healthy individuals.

From a lookup of the germline V gene, CDR1 and CDR2 are MRHNA and SNTAGT. V loses 0 bases, J loses 8 bases, and the germline ends lie 15 bases apart. The CDR3 spans 15 residues, from the cysteine through the phenylalanine. Only CDR3 DNA is held: 45 bases, read in frame from base 1. The sample's time point label, decoded: patch test 2, 6 weeks after DPC sensitization. In the paper's terms, the treatment or condition label means: therapeutic diphenylcyclopropenone sensitization with weekly scalp DPC. Blood at each patch-test visit was drawn before the patch test was applied. Eligible patients were aged 18 to 70, diagnosed with alopecia, deemed suitable for DPC therapy, and excluded if pregnant. Total RNA was extracted from unfractionated whole blood collected in Tempus Blood RNA tubes. The library was produced with RACE. The listed sequencing device is NextSeq 500. During library preparation, unique molecular identifiers were attached to individual cDNA molecules so that TCRs could be counted in a quantitative, reproducible way. From each blood RNA sample, both TCR alpha and TCR beta chains were sequenced. Per the source publication's procedure: Samples had a median of approximately 93,000 TCRs, with a range from roughly 20,000 to 690,600. The Decombinator software suite was used to annotate V, J and CDR3 in the TCR reads. Every sample was subsampled to the same number of TCRs (28,000) for the PS versus PT1 abundance plots. TCRs were defined as expanded if absent before sensitization and observed at least eight times at the 2-week time point. TCRdb itself trimmed the public reads at Q25 with fastp, ran MiXCR and retained productive beta chains. Each CDR3 protein appears once, grouped with its most common genes and DNA. The V and J calls follow TCRdb's processing rather than the paper's. The sample table contains fewer than 85,000 distinct CDR3 sequences; only one count was recorded for around 10% of them. Roughly 1.5% of the sample lies in the top ten.

In this sample, this clonotype turned up a few times. Its antigen remains undetermined. Base quality data are lacking; no much larger clone is found one base away. This chain is built from TRBV6-4 and TRBJ2-3; the D gene is unclear. This sequence originates from a man aged 18 to 29 with alopecia areata. Some clones in this sample may be carry-over from other donors' samples. Sequencing was performed on whole blood, taken in connection with sensitization to the hapten diphenylcyclopropenone (DPC). At the DNA level, the sequence is TGTGCCAGCAGTGACTCGGAGAGTCCCCGGAGTACGCAGTATTTT. Its protein reads: CASSDSESPRSTQYF.